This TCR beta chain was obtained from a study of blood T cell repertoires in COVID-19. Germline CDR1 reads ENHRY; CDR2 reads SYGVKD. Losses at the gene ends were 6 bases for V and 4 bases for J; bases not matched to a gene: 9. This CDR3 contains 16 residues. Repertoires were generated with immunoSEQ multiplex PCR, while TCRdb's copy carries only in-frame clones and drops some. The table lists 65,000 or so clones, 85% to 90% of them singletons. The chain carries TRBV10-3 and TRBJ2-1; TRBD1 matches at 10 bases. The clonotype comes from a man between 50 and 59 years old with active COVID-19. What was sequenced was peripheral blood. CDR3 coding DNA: TGTGCCATCAGCTACGGCCCGGGACAGGGGTACAATGAGCAGTTCTTC. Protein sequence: CAISYGPGQGYNEQFF.